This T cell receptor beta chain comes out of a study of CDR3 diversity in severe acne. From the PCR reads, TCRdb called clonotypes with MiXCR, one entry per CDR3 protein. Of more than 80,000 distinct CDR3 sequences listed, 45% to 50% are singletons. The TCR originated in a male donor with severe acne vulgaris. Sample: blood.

The CDR3 sequence is CASSLRGGGGAPTYEQYF. The DNA of the CDR3 is TGTGCCAGCAGCTTAAGGGGGGGGGGGGGGGCCCCGACCTACGAGCAGTACTTC. This chain links TRBV7-9 with TRBJ2-7; weak D call: TRBD2 (7 bases). Germline V gene data show CDR1 as SEHNR and CDR2 as FQNEAQ (reference sequence). The ends were cut back, 2 bases at V and 2 bases at J, with 22 bases in the middle. The CDR3 contains 18 residues.